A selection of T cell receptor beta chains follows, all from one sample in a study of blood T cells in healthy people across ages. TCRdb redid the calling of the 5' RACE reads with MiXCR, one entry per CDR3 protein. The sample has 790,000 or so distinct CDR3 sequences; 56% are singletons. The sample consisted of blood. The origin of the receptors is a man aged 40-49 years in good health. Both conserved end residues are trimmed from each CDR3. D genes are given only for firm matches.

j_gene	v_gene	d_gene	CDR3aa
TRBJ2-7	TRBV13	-	ASSLEGPTSYEQY
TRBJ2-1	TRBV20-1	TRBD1	SARRGLRSNEQF
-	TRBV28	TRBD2	ASSETGLAGEIAKNIQY
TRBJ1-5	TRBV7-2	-	ASSLQMQGNQPQH
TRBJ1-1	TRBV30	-	AWSVQVNTEAF
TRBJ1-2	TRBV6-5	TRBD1	ASSYSTPGQGSGYT
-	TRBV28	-	ASSLRGVPSPSDEQY
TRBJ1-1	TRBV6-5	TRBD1	ASNRHQTGGTEAF
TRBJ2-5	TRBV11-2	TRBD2	ASSPPGASGGQY
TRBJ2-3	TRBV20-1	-	SALGTVADTQY
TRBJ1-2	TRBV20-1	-	SASAGGYYGYT
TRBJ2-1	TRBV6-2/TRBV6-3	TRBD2	ASISSGGYNEQF
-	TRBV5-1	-	ASSSDPSSCEQY
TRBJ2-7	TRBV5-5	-	ASSTQANPSYEQY
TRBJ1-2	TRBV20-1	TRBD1	SARGDSPLDYGYT
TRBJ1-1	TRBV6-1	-	ASSERRVRNTEAF
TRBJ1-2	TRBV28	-	ASSLAGTGYYGYT
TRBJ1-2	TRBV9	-	ASSLTWGSYGYT
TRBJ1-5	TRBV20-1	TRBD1	SARNYRGPQPQH
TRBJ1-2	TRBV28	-	ASSRGQRDYGYT
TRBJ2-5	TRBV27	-	ASSLWQGKETQY
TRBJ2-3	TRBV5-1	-	ASSRGAQTPDTQY
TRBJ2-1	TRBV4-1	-	ASSQAPGSYEQF
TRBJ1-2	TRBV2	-	ASSLDGGSYGYT
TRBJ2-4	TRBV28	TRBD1	ASRGTGTGENIQY
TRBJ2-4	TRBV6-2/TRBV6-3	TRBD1	ASRTGKNIQY
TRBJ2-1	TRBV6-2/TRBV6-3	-	ASSFSPDEQF
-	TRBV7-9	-	ASSRTALDYEQY